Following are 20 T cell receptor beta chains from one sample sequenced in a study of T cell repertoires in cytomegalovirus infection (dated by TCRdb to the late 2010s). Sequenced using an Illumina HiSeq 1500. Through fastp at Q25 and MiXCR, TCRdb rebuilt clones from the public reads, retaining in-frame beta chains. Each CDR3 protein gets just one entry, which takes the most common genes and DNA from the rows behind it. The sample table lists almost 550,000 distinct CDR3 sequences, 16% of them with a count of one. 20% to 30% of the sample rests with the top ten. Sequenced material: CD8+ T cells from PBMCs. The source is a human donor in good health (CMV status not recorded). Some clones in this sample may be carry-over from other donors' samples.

The CDR3 DNA follows: TGTGCCAGCAGTTTAGGGCCCCAACAGCCCCAGCATTTT. Amino acid sequence: CASSLGPQQPQHF. The chain combines TRBV12-3 or TRBV12-4 with TRBJ1-5, with D unclear. Trimming pared 1 base from V and 7 bases from J, leaving 8 bases between. The CDR3 spans 13 residues.

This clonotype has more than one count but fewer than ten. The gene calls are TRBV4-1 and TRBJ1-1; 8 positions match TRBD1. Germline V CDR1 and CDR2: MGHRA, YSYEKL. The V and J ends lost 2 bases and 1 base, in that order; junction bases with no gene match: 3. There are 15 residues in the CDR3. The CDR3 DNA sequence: TGCGCCAGCAGCCAAAGCACAGGGGGGAACACTGAAGCTTTCTTT. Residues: CASSQSTGGNTEAFF.

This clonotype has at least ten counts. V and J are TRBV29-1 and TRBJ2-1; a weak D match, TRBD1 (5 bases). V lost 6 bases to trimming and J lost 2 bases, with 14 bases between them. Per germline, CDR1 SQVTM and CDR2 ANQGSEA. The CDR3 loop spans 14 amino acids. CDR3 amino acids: CSVPLGRPYNEQFF. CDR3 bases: TGCAGCGTCCCTCTGGGGCGGCCCTACAATGAGCAGTTCTTC.

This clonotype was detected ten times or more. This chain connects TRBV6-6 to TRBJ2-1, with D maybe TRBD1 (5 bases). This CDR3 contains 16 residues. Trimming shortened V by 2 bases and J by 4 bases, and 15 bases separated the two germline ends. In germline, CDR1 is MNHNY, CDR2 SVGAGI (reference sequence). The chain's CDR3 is CASSYSPLQGYNEQFF. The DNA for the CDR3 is TGTGCCAGCAGTTACAGCCCGCTTCAGGGATACAATGAGCAGTTCTTC.

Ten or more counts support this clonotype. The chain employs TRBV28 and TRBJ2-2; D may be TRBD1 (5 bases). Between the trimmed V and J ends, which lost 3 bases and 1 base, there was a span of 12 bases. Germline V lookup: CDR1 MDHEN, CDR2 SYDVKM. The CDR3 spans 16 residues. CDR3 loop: CASSLATGMNTGELFF. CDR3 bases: TGTGCCAGCAGTTTGGCTACAGGAATGAACACCGGGGAGCTGTTTTTT.

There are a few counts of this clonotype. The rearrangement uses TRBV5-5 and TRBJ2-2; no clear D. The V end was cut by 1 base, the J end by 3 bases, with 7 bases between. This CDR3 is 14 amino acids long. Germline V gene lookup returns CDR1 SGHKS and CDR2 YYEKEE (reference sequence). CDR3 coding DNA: TGTGCCAGCAGCTTGTGGTCCGACACCGGGGAGCTGTTTTTT. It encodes CASSLWSDTGELFF.

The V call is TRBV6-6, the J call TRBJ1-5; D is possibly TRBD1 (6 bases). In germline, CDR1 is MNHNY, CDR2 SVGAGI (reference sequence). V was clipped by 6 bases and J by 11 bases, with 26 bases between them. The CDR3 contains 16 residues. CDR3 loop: CASSQGTGIIPGAQHF. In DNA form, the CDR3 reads TGTGCCAGCAGCCAAGGGACGGGCATCATACCAGGGGCCCAGCATTTT.

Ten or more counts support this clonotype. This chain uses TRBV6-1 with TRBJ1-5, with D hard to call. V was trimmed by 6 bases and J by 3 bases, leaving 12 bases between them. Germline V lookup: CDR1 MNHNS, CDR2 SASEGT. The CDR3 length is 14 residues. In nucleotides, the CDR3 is TGTGCCAGCAGCCCCCAAGGGCCCAATCAGCCCCAGCATTTT. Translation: CASSPQGPNQPQHF.

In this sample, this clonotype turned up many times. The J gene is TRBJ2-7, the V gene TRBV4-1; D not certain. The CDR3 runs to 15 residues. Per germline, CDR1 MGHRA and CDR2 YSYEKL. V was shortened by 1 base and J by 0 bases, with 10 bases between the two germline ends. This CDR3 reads CASSQGPLSSYEQYF. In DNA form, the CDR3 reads TGCGCCAGCAGCCAAGGGCCCCTGAGCTCCTACGAGCAGTACTTC.

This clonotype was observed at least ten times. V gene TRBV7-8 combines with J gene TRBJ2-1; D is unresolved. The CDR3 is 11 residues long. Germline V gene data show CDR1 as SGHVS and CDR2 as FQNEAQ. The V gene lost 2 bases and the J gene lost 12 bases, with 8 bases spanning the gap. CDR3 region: CASSLNDWQFF. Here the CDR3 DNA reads TGTGCCAGCAGCTTAAACGACTGGCAGTTCTTC.

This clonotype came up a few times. The DNA for the CDR3 is TGCGCCAGCAGTCAATGGGGTGAAGGGTATAGTTCCTATAATTCACCCCTCCACTTT. This sequence encodes CASSQWGEGYSSYNSPLHF. The chain recombines TRBV23-1 with TRBJ1-6; D is unclear. TRBV23-1 has ORF status, its function being uncertain. The V gene lost 1 base and the J gene lost 1 base, with 17 bases spanning the gap. This CDR3 is 19 amino acids long.

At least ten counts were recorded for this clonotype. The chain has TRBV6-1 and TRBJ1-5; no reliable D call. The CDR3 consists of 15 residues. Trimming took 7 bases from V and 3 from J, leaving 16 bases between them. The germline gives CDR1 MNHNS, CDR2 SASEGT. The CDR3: CASNAAPAYNQPQHF. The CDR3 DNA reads TGTGCCAGCAACGCGGCCCCCGCATACAATCAGCCCCAGCATTTT.

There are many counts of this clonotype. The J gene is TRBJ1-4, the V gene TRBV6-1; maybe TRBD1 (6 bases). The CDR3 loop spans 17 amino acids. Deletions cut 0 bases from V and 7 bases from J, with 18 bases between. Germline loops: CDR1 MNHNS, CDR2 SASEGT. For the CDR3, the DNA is TGTGCCAGCAGTGAAGCGTACACAGGGAGGGCCCCTGAAAAACTGTTTTTT. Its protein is CASSEAYTGRAPEKLFF.

CDR3 region: CASSLETGNYGYTF. In DNA form, the CDR3 reads TGCGCCAGCAGCCTGGAGACAGGGAACTATGGCTACACCTTC. The chain couples TRBV5-1 to TRBJ1-2, with 7 positions matching TRBD1. After removal of 4 bases from V and 2 bases from J, the junction contained 5 bases not matched to a gene. The CDR3 runs to 14 residues. Germline values: CDR1 SGHRS, CDR2 YFSETQ. Complete variable domain (other parts from reference TRBV5-1 and TRBJ1-2): KAGVTQTPRYLIKTRGQQVTLSCSPISGHRSVSWYQQTPGQGLQFLFEYFSETQRNKGNFPGRFSGRQFSNSRSEMNVSTLELGDSALYLCASSLETGNYGYTFGSGTRLTVV.

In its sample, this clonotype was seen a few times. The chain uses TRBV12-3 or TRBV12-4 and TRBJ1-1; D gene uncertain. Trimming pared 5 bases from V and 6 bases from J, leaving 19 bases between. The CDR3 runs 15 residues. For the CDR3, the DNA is TGTGCCAGCAGTCCATCGAACCGGGCGAGGGCTGAAGCTTTCTTT. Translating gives CASSPSNRARAEAFF.

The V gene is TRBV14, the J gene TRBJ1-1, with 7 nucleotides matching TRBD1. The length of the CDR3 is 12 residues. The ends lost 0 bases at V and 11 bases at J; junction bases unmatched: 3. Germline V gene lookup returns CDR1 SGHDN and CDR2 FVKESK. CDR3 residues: CASSQEGQTAFF. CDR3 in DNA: TGTGCCAGCAGCCAAGAGGGACAGACGGCTTTCTTT.

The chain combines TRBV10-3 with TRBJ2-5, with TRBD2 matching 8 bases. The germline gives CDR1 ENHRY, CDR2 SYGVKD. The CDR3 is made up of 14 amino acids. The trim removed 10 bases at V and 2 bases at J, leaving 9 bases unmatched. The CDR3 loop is CATKEAGEQETQYF. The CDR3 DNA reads TGTGCCACAAAAGAAGCGGGGGAACAAGAGACCCAGTACTTC.

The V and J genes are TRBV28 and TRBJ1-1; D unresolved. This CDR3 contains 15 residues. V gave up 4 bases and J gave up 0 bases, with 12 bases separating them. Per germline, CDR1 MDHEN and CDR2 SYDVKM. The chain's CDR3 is CASSSPLEMNTEAFF. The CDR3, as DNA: TGTGCCAGCAGTTCCCCCTTAGAGATGAACACTGAAGCTTTCTTT.

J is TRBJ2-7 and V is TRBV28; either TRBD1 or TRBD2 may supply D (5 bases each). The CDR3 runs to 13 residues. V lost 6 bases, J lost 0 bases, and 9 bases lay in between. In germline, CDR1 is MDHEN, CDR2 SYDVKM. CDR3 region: CASRWDRSYEQYF. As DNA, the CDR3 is TGTGCCAGCAGGTGGGACCGCTCCTACGAGCAGTACTTC.

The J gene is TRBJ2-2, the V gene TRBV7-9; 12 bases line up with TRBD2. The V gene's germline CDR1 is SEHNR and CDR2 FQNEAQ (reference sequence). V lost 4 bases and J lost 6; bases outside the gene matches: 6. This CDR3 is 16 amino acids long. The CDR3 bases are TGTGCCAGCAGCTCACCGACTAGCGGGAGTCCCGGGGAGCTGTTTTTT. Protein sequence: CASSSPTSGSPGELFF.